The source of this T cell receptor beta chain is a study of lymphopenia after photon versus proton radiotherapy. V was clipped by 0 bases and J by 6 bases; unmatched bases: 1. The germline V gene has CDR1 LNHNV and CDR2 YYDKDF (reference sequence). The CDR3 loop spans 14 amino acids. Assay used: immunoSEQ multiplex PCR; TCRdb lists only in-frame clones, some missing. Found here are roughly 150,000 clones, 88% of them singletons; the top ten hold 4% to 5%. The chain recombines TRBV15 with TRBJ2-4, with 8 bases matching TRBD1. This clonotype originated in a man in his fifties with gastric cancer. The sample was peripheral blood, taken from a patient treated with photon-based radiotherapy. The CDR3 protein is CATSRDRGRNIQYF. CDR3 sequence (DNA): TGTGCCACCAGCAGAGACAGGGGGCGAAACATTCAGTACTTC.